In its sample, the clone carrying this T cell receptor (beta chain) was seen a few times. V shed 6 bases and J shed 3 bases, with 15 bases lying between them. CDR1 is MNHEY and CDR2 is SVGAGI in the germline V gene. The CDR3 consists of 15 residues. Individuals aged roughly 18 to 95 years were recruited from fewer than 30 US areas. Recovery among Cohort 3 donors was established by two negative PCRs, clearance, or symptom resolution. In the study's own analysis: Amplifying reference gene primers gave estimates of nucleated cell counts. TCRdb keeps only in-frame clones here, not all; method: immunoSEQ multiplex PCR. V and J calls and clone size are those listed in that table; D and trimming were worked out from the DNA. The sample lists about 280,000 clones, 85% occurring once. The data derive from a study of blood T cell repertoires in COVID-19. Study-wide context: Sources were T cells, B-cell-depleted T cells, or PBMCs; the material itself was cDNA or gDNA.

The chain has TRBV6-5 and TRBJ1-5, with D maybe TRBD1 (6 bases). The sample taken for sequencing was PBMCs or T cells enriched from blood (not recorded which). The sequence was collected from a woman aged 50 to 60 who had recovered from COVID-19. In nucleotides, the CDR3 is TGTGCCAGCAGGCGGAGGGGGGGCTACAATCAGCCCCAGCATTTT. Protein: CASRRRGGYNQPQHF.